Presented here are 30 T cell receptor beta chains from one specimen sequenced in a study of radiation and T cells in renal cell carcinoma (dated by TCRdb to the early 2020s). The label giving this sample's time point can be read as: blood 2 weeks post-SBRT. What this sample's treatment or condition label stands for: 15 Gy SBRT to primary tumor, nephrectomy 4 weeks later. To prepare the library, the immunoSEQ multiplex PCR assay was applied. TCRdb re-hosts the immuneACCESS table, in-frame sequences only. Its copies lack some clones; in the studies checked, an unresolved V gene accounts for under half of them, and the cause for the rest is not known. For this sample the table gives about 130,000 clones, of which 81% were detected only once. 4.5% to 7% of the sample belongs to the ten largest clones. This material consisted of blood, taken from a patient whose treatment included radiotherapy and nephrectomy. The receptors here all came from a man aged 45-65 years with renal cell carcinoma.

This clone has just one count. This chain links TRBV19 with TRBJ1-1; D unclear. Germline V gene data show CDR1 as LNHDA and CDR2 as SQIVND (reference sequence). The CDR3 runs 12 residues. The V and J ends lost 3 bases and 11 bases respectively, with 13 bases between them. The CDR3 DNA reads as TGTGCCAGTAGTATTCAAGCCTCGGACGCTTTCTTT. It translates to CASSIQASDAFF.

This clone was counted a single time. The chain employs TRBV27 and TRBJ2-7, with TRBD2 matching over 7 bases. V lost 3 bases to trimming and J lost 1 base; unmatched junction nucleotides: 6. Germline loops: CDR1 MNHEY, CDR2 SMNVEV (reference sequence). CDR3 length equals 15 residues. CDR3 nucleotide sequence: TGTGCCAGCAGTTTGGGACTACCTATTTCCTACGAGCAGTACTTC. Amino acid sequence: CASSLGLPISYEQYF.

The chain couples TRBV7-9 to TRBJ1-2; D possibly corresponds to TRBD1 (5 bases). Germline assignment: CDR1 SEHNR and CDR2 FQNEAQ (reference sequence). The CDR3 length is 15 residues. V gave up 5 bases and J gave up 2 bases, with 15 bases separating them. The CDR3 region is CASSPGAGINYGYTF. The CDR3, as DNA: TGTGCCAGCAGCCCCGGGGCGGGGATAAACTATGGCTACACCTTC.

The chain is built from TRBV19 and TRBJ2-1, with 8 positions matching TRBD2. The germline gives CDR1 LNHDA, CDR2 SQIVND (reference sequence). There are 17 residues in the CDR3. Trimming took 4 bases from V and 4 from J; bases not matched to a gene: 12. The CDR3 DNA reads TGTGCCAGTAGTAACCGAATCGGGGGGGAGAAATACAATGAGCAGTTCTTC. This gives the protein CASSNRIGGEKYNEQFF.

In its sample, this clone was seen a few times. The chain links TRBV19 to TRBJ1-1; 10 positions match TRBD1. CDR3 length: 15 residues. The germline CDR1 and CDR2 sequences are LNHDA and SQIVND (reference sequence). V shed 5 bases and J 4 bases; nucleotides not matched to a gene: 7. As DNA, the CDR3 is TGTGCCAGTAGTGTGTCGGGACAGGGGACCACTGAAGCTTTCTTT. This codes for CASSVSGQGTTEAFF.

There are a few counts of this clone. The chain is built from TRBV30 and TRBJ1-1; D gene ambiguous. Germline loops: CDR1 GTSNPN, CDR2 SVGIG (reference sequence). The CDR3 is made up of 13 amino acids. V was pared by 0 bases and J by 6 bases, with 11 bases between. In DNA form, the CDR3 reads TGTGCCTGGAGTGTACAAAGCGCTTCTGAAGCTTTCTTT. It codes for CAWSVQSASEAFF.

J is TRBJ2-7 and V is TRBV6-5; TRBD2 aligns across 7 bases. V lost 0 bases and J lost 6; bases outside the gene matches: 11. The CDR3 spans 16 residues. Germline CDR1 is MNHEY and CDR2 is SVGAGI. CDR3 loop: CASSYSRASGQIEQYF. The CDR3 DNA is TGTGCCAGCAGTTACTCGAGGGCTAGCGGTCAGATCGAGCAGTACTTC.

The chain carries TRBV2 and TRBJ1-3; D is ambiguous. The CDR3 spans 15 residues. CDR1 is SNHLY, CDR2 FYNNEI, per germline. Trimming left V 2 bases short and J 4 bases short, with 12 bases between. In DNA form, the CDR3 reads TGTGCCAGCAGTGAAAGACCGGCGGGAGGAAACACCATATATTTT. Encoded protein: CASSERPAGGNTIYF.

This rearrangement joins TRBV18 to TRBJ1-4; D is unresolved. V lost 8 bases to trimming and J lost 8 bases, with 12 bases between them. The germline V gene has CDR1 KGHSH and CDR2 LQKENI. CDR3 length equals 12 residues. CDR3 amino acids: CASRGVDEKLFF. As DNA, the CDR3 is TGTGCCAGCCGCGGAGTTGACGAAAAACTGTTTTTT. Full variable domain (outside the CDR3, taken from reference TRBV18 and TRBJ1-4): NAGVMQNPRHLVRRRGQEARLRCSPMKGHSHVYWYRQLPEEGLKFMVYLQKENIIDESGMPKERFSAEFPKEGPSILRIQQVVRGDSAAYFCASRGVDEKLFFGSGTQLSVL.

J is TRBJ1-1 and V is TRBV28; TRBD1 agrees at 10 bases. This CDR3 has 15 residues. Germline V gene lookup returns CDR1 MDHEN and CDR2 SYDVKM. The junction had 9 bases not matched to a gene; V was cut back by 5 bases and J by 6 bases. The CDR3 loop is CASSIPGQGYPEAFF. CDR3 nucleotides: TGTGCCAGCAGTATACCGGGACAGGGGTATCCTGAAGCTTTCTTT.

The gene calls are TRBV5-1 and TRBJ1-1; 9 bases line up with TRBD1. Germline V CDR1 and CDR2: SGHRS, YFSETQ. Losses at the gene ends were 0 bases for V and 5 bases for J; bases not matched to a gene: 11. The CDR3 contains 17 residues. The CDR3 reads CASSLGQTPGQGTEAFF. The CDR3 DNA is TGCGCCAGCAGCTTGGGTCAAACCCCGGGACAGGGAACTGAAGCTTTCTTT.

The rearrangement joins TRBV7-3 to TRBJ2-5; 7 bases are a match to TRBD2. V lost 3 bases to trimming and J lost 5 bases; unmatched junction nucleotides: 6. The V gene's germline CDR1 is SGHTA and CDR2 FQGTGA. The CDR3 runs 14 residues. CDR3 DNA sequence: TGTGCCAGCAGCTTCCAAGCGGGGTTGGAGACCCAGTACTTC. Its protein is CASSFQAGLETQYF.

The sample holds one count of this clone. V and J are TRBV5-1 and TRBJ2-7; 8 nucleotides align to TRBD1. CDR3 length equals 14 residues. Germline CDR1 is SGHRS and CDR2 is YFSETQ. V trimming: 4 bases; J trimming: 3 bases; junction bases outside the gene matches: 6. CDR3 sequence: CASSAGQALYEQYF. DNA of the CDR3: TGCGCCAGCAGCGCGGGACAGGCCCTCTACGAGCAGTACTTC. The full variable domain, in which reference TRBV5-1 and TRBJ2-7 provide the parts outside the CDR3, is KAGVTQTPRYLIKTRGQQVTLSCSPISGHRSVSWYQQTPGQGLQFLFEYFSETQRNKGNFPGRFSGRQFSNSRSEMNVSTLELGDSALYLCASSAGQALYEQYFGPGTRLTVT.

The chain employs TRBV2 and TRBJ1-2; 9 bases fit TRBD1. After removal of 3 bases from V and 2 bases from J, the junction contained 4 bases not matched to a gene. There are 15 residues in the CDR3. Germline loops: CDR1 SNHLY, CDR2 FYNNEI. The CDR3 DNA is TGTGCCAGCAGTGAGAACAGGGGGCAGAACTATGGCTACACCTTC. This gives the protein CASSENRGQNYGYTF.

This clone was counted a few times. The chain couples TRBV5-6 to TRBJ2-2; 9 nucleotides align to TRBD1. This CDR3 contains 16 residues. The V gene end was trimmed by 1 base and the J gene end by 2 bases; junction bases not matched to a gene: 3. Germline V gene lookup returns CDR1 SGHDT and CDR2 YYEEEE. The CDR3, as DNA: TGTGCCAGCAGCTTGAGGGACAGGGTTAACACCGGGGAGCTGTTTTTT. Protein sequence: CASSLRDRVNTGELFF.

The chain links TRBV7-6 to TRBJ1-4; D ambiguous. The CDR3 contains 15 residues. Looked up from germline, CDR1 is SGHVS and CDR2 is FNYEAQ. Trimming removed 4 bases at V and 8 bases at J, with 17 bases between. The CDR3 nucleotides are TGTGCCAGCAGCTCCAAAGTTCGCCTCGAAGAAAAACTGTTTTTT. Encoded protein: CASSSKVRLEEKLFF.

This clone was detected only a few times. The rearrangement joins TRBV2 to TRBJ1-1; tentative D call: TRBD1 (6 bases). The CDR3 has 14 amino acids. Trimming took off 6 bases at V and 1 base at J, with 12 bases between the two ends. CDR1 and CDR2 from the germline V gene are SNHLY and FYNNEI. In DNA, the CDR3 is TGTGCCAGCAGGAAGGTGGACAGGAACACTGAAGCTTTCTTT. This translates into CASRKVDRNTEAFF.

J is TRBJ1-2 and V is TRBV28; D uncertain. Trimming took 5 bases from V and 8 from J, leaving 9 bases between them. Looked up from germline, CDR1 is MDHEN and CDR2 is SYDVKM. This CDR3 region has 11 residues. CDR3: CASSNPKGYTF. CDR3 nucleotides: TGTGCCAGCAGTAATCCGAAGGGCTACACCTTC.

The CDR3 DNA reads as TGTGCCAGTAGCCGGAGTAGAGGTGATGAAAAACTGTTTTTT. Its translation is CASSRSRGDEKLFF. The rearrangement uses TRBV19 and TRBJ1-4, with no clear D. Germline lookup yields CDR1 LNHDA and CDR2 SQIVND (reference sequence). The CDR3 spans 14 residues. V was shortened by 6 bases and J by 6 bases, with 14 bases between the two germline ends.

The V call is TRBV5-6, the J call TRBJ2-5; no clear D. Germline V gene sequence: CDR1 SGHDT, CDR2 YYEEEE. V dropped 4 bases and J dropped 14 bases, with 15 bases sitting between them. The CDR3 extends over 11 amino acids. In nucleotides, the CDR3 is TGTGCCAGCAGCGCTCTGGGAAAGGTCTACTTC. Its protein product is CASSALGKVYF. The full variable domain, rest sourced from reference TRBV5-6 and TRBJ2-5, is DAGVTQSPTHLIKTRGQQVTLRCSPKSGHDTVSWYQQALGQGPQFIFQYYEEEERQRGNFPDRFSGHQFPNYSSELNVNALLLGDSALYLCASSALGKVYFGPGTRLLVL.

This rearrangement joins TRBV5-1 to TRBJ2-5; maybe TRBD1 (6 bases). This CDR3 spans 15 amino acids. Between the trimmed V and J ends, which lost 1 base and 2 bases, there was a span of 12 bases. Germline V gene sequence: CDR1 SGHRS, CDR2 YFSETQ. The DNA of the CDR3 is TGCGCCAGCAGCTTGTGGGCAGGGGCGCAAGAGACCCAGTACTTC. It codes for CASSLWAGAQETQYF.

This clone was found once. V usage is TRBV27 and J usage is TRBJ1-2; D may be TRBD1 (6 bases). V was cut by 5 bases and J by 1 base, with 14 bases left in between. This CDR3 is 15 amino acids long. The V gene's germline CDR1 is MNHEY and CDR2 SMNVEV (reference sequence). The CDR3 DNA reads TGTGCCAGCAGTGCTGGGGGGCGGAATAACTATGGCTACACCTTC. Residues: CASSAGGRNNYGYTF.

The CDR3 protein is CASSLGQGSSGYTF. The CDR3 DNA reads TGTGCCAGCAGCTTGGGACAGGGAAGCAGTGGCTACACCTTC. This rearrangement joins TRBV5-4 to TRBJ1-2, with 7 positions matching TRBD1. Losses at the gene ends were 0 bases for V and 7 bases for J; bases not matched to a gene: 6. CDR1 and CDR2 (germline): SGHNT, YYREEE (reference sequence). CDR3 length: 14 residues.

This chain connects TRBV5-1 to TRBJ1-2; 7 bases are a match to TRBD1. Germline trimming cut 1 base from V and 4 bases from J; bases unmatched to any gene: 4. CDR1 and CDR2 (germline): SGHRS, YFSETQ. CDR3 size: 14 residues. The CDR3 nucleotides read TGCGCCAGCAGCTTGCCAGGGGGATCCTATGGCTACACCTTC. It is translated as CASSLPGGSYGYTF.

V usage is TRBV10-1 and J usage is TRBJ1-5; 8 bases are shared with TRBD1. J gave up 9 bases and V 9 bases, and 7 bases lay outside the gene matches. Germline V gene lookup returns CDR1 WNHNN and CDR2 SYGVQD (reference sequence). The CDR3 covers 12 residues. In DNA form, the CDR3 reads TGCGCCAGTTCGTCTACAGGGGGGCCCCAGCATTTT. Amino acid sequence: CASSSTGGPQHF.

The V and J genes are TRBV28 and TRBJ2-7; D possibly corresponds to TRBD1 (6 bases). The germline V gene has CDR1 MDHEN and CDR2 SYDVKM. Trimming removed 5 bases at V and 3 bases at J, with 20 bases between. CDR3 length equals 16 residues. CDR3 sequence (DNA): TGTGCCAGCAGTCCACCCCGACAGGCCCTCCTCTACGAGCAGTACTTC. Translation: CASSPPRQALLYEQYF.

A few counts support this clone. This chain uses TRBV6-7 with TRBJ2-7, with TRBD1 matching over 8 bases. TRBV6-7 is given ORF status, its function remaining uncertain. With 2 bases clipped from V and 0 bases from J, the junction kept 6 bases outside the gene matches. The CDR3 extends over 16 amino acids. The CDR3: CASSYRQGATSYEQYF. The CDR3 bases are TGTGCCAGCAGTTACCGGCAGGGGGCGACCTCCTACGAGCAGTACTTC.

The chain employs TRBV9 and TRBJ2-5, with 13 bases matching TRBD2. The CDR3 runs to 15 residues. CDR1 and CDR2 (germline): SGDLS, YYNGEE. V was clipped by 3 bases and J by 4 bases; unmatched bases: 3. The CDR3 here is CASSEGTSGVETQYF. CDR3 nucleotides: TGTGCCAGCAGCGAGGGGACTAGCGGGGTAGAGACCCAGTACTTC.

The CDR3 DNA follows: TGTGCCAGCAGCTTAGACAGGGGGGTGGCTGAAGCTTTCTTT. Translation: CASSLDRGVAEAFF. V is TRBV7-2 and J is TRBJ1-1; TRBD1 aligns across 8 bases. The CDR3 loop spans 14 amino acids. Germline CDR1 SGHTA, CDR2 FQGNSA. Trimming cost V 1 base and J 6 bases; bases outside gene matches: 4.

The chain has TRBV2 and TRBJ2-5; D uncertain. The J call may be faulty, since TRBJ2-7 better matches the DNA end. The CDR3 has 10 amino acids. Germline assignment: CDR1 SNHLY and CDR2 FYNNEI. The CDR3 bases are TGTGCCAGCAGGTTCTACGAGCAGTACTTC. Amino acid sequence: CASRFYEQYF.